Below, 20 T cell receptor beta chains from the same sample are listed, as sequenced in a study of regulatory T cells in long-lasting Graves disease. CDR3-region Arm-PCR and iRepertoire HTBI primers produced the TCR beta libraries. TCRdb reprocessed the multiplex PCR reads via MiXCR and lists one record per CDR3 protein. Of approximately 540,000 distinct CDR3 sequences in the sample, about 11% are singletons; the top ten hold more than 8%. The time point denotes: newly diagnosed GD, antithyroid drugs for less than 3 months. There was RNA extracted from PBMCs, and the TCR library was made from it. This sample also appeared in a second study, on T cells in Graves' hyperthyroidism and ophthalmopathy.

The sample was peripheral blood mononuclear cells (PBMCs), taken at new diagnosis, from a patient treated with antithyroid drugs. The source of these receptors is a woman aged 30 to 39 with Graves disease.

This clonotype was observed many times. This sequence joins TRBV24-1 and TRBJ2-1; 13 nucleotides align to TRBD2. Germline V lookup: CDR1 KGHDR, CDR2 SFDVKD. The CDR3 covers 14 residues. J lost 10 bases, V lost 5 bases, and 4 bases had no gene match. This chain's CDR3 is CATSVGLAGVEQFF. The CDR3 nucleotides are TGTGCCACCAGTGTAGGACTAGCGGGAGTCGAGCAGTTCTTC.

This clonotype came up many times. The rearrangement uses TRBV20-1 and TRBJ2-5; D uncertain. The CDR3 covers 12 residues. V was cut by 4 bases and J by 4 bases, with 10 bases left in between. Looked up from germline, CDR1 is DFQATT and CDR2 is SNEGSKA (reference sequence). Here the CDR3 reads CSAIKKRETQYF. In DNA form, the CDR3 reads TGCAGTGCTATCAAGAAAAGAGAGACCCAGTACTTC.

In this sample, this clonotype turned up a few times. This sequence joins TRBV4-1 and TRBJ1-1; D gene uncertain. The CDR3 loop spans 15 amino acids. Trimming stripped 1 base from V and 1 base from J, with 10 bases between. Germline loops: CDR1 MGHRA, CDR2 YSYEKL. Written as DNA, the CDR3 is TGCGCCAGCAGCCAAGCCCCCGCGGAGAACACTGAAGCTTTCTTT. As protein: CASSQAPAENTEAFF.

This clonotype has just a few counts. This sequence may be a read error, since a much larger clone differs from it by one base. This rearrangement joins TRBV11-3 to TRBJ1-1, with D unresolved. V was trimmed by 3 bases and J by 1 base, leaving 6 bases between them. CDR3 size: 13 residues. Germline lookup yields CDR1 SGHNT and CDR2 YENEEA. This CDR3 is CASSFWANTEAFF. The CDR3 DNA sequence: TGTGCCAGCAGCTTTTGGGCGAACACTGAAGCTTTCTTT.

This clonotype has at least ten counts. The gene calls are TRBV28 and TRBJ2-7; TRBD1 matches 7 bases. This CDR3 is built from 14 residues. The germline V gene has CDR1 MDHEN and CDR2 SYDVKM. Germline trimming cut 5 bases from V and 0 bases from J; bases unmatched to any gene: 4. In DNA, the CDR3 is TGTGCCAGCAGTACTAGACAGGGCTCCTACGAGCAGTACTTC. It codes for CASSTRQGSYEQYF.

At least ten counts were recorded for this clonotype. The chain has TRBV2 and TRBJ2-1, with D tentatively TRBD2 (5 bases). This CDR3 is 13 amino acids long. Germline V gene lookup returns CDR1 SNHLY and CDR2 FYNNEI. Trimming stripped 7 bases from V and 2 bases from J, with 9 bases between. DNA for the CDR3: TGTGCCAGCAAGGTGCGGGCCTACAATGAGCAGTTCTTC. Translated, it gives CASKVRAYNEQFF.

This clonotype appeared many times. The chain links TRBV3-1 to TRBJ1-1, with D uncertain. V lost 2 bases and J 0 bases, leaving 1 base between the germline ends. Germline V lookup: CDR1 LGHDT, CDR2 YNNKEL (reference sequence). This CDR3 is 12 amino acids long. The CDR3 nucleotides read TGTGCCAGCAGCCAACTGAACACTGAAGCTTTCTTT. Residues: CASSQLNTEAFF.

Many counts were recorded for this clonotype. The chain has TRBV28 and TRBJ1-4; no definite D call. Trimming left V 5 bases short and J 13 bases short, with 17 bases between. The germline gives CDR1 MDHEN, CDR2 SYDVKM. The CDR3 contains 13 residues. Written as DNA, the CDR3 is TGTGCCAGCAGTGTACAACTCCGGGAAGGACTGTTTTTT. Translated: CASSVQLREGLFF.

This clonotype was observed many times. The rearrangement joins TRBV13 to TRBJ2-1, with D perhaps TRBD1 or TRBD2 (5 bases each). This CDR3 has 18 amino acids. V was cut by 0 bases and J by 5 bases, with 20 bases left in between. In germline, CDR1 is PRHDT, CDR2 FYEKMQ (reference sequence). CDR3 protein: CASSLGLSSWGNNNEQFF. As DNA, the CDR3 is TGTGCCAGCAGCTTAGGCCTAAGCAGCTGGGGGAATAACAATGAGCAGTTCTTC.

This clonotype was seen a few times. The genes are TRBV20-1 and TRBJ1-2; tentatively, D is TRBD1 (5 bases). The germline V gene encodes CDR1 DFQATT and CDR2 SNEGSKA (reference sequence). Trimming left V 2 bases short and J 0 bases short, with 19 bases between. CDR3 length: 17 residues. CDR3 DNA sequence: TGCAGTGCTAGAAAAGCGGCAGGGTCCACTTCTAACTATGGCTACACCTTC. It codes for CSARKAAGSTSNYGYTF.

This clonotype was detected a few times. V gene TRBV3-1 combines with J gene TRBJ2-5; 7 positions agree with TRBD1. Germline V lookup: CDR1 LGHDT, CDR2 YNNKEL (reference sequence). The CDR3 totals 17 residues. V shed 0 bases, J shed 3 bases, and the junction held 10 bases outside the gene matches. The CDR3 loop reads CASSQDSFTQGEETQYF. The CDR3 nucleotides are TGTGCCAGCAGCCAAGATTCCTTCACGCAGGGGGAAGAGACCCAGTACTTC.

This clonotype showed up just a few times. The rearrangement joins TRBV6-5 to TRBJ2-7; no definite D call. There are 16 residues in the CDR3. CDR1 is MNHEY and CDR2 is SVGAGI in the germline V gene. The V end was cut by 0 bases, the J end by 3 bases, with 15 bases between. The CDR3: CASSYSPLVRIYEQYF. For the CDR3, the DNA is TGTGCCAGCAGTTACTCTCCATTAGTAAGAATCTACGAGCAGTACTTC.

The gene calls are TRBV6-1 and TRBJ2-7, with D tentatively TRBD1 or TRBD2 (5 bases each). CDR1 is MNHNS and CDR2 is SASEGT in the germline V gene. V was trimmed by 2 bases and J by 1 base, leaving 15 bases between them. The CDR3 contains 16 residues. The CDR3 DNA sequence: TGTGCCAGCAGTGAAAACCCGGGACCACTTTCCTACGAGCAGTACTTC. Translation: CASSENPGPLSYEQYF.

In this sample, this clonotype turned up many times. The J gene is TRBJ2-7, the V gene TRBV6-5, with D perhaps TRBD2 (5 bases). The CDR3 length is 12 residues. V dropped 2 bases and J dropped 7 bases, with 9 bases sitting between them. The V gene's germline CDR1 is MNHEY and CDR2 SVGAGI. The CDR3 DNA sequence: TGTGCCAGCAGTTACGAGGGTGGGGAGCAGTACTTC. Translation gives CASSYEGGEQYF.

V usage is TRBV30 and J usage is TRBJ1-5; 7 bases line up with TRBD1. Germline CDR1 is GTSNPN and CDR2 is SVGIG (reference sequence). The trim removed 0 bases at V and 5 bases at J, leaving 4 bases unmatched. CDR3 length: 14 residues. In nucleotides, the CDR3 is TGTGCCTGGAGTGTACAGGGGCCGGATCAGCCCCAGCATTTT. It translates to CAWSVQGPDQPQHF.

This clonotype was recorded at least ten times. The rearrangement joins TRBV19 to TRBJ1-5; 11 bases match TRBD1. CDR3 length: 14 amino acids. V lost 11 bases, J lost 6 bases, and 9 bases stayed unmatched. Germline V gives CDR1 LNHDA, CDR2 SQIVND (reference sequence). This CDR3 is CAVGQGAVSQPQHF. The DNA for the CDR3 is TGTGCCGTAGGACAGGGGGCAGTTAGTCAGCCCCAGCATTTT.

The J gene is TRBJ2-4, the V gene TRBV28; no firm D call. Germline CDR1 MDHEN, CDR2 SYDVKM. The CDR3 covers 14 residues. V was shortened by 5 bases and J by 1 base, with 9 bases between the two germline ends. The CDR3 loop is CASSLDGAKNIQYF. The CDR3 DNA follows: TGTGCCAGCAGTCTTGACGGTGCCAAAAACATTCAGTACTTC.

This clonotype was recorded many times. The chain employs TRBV10-3 and TRBJ2-7; D is perhaps TRBD1 (7 bases). Germline CDR1 reads ENHRY; CDR2 reads SYGVKD. This CDR3 has 14 residues. Trimming removed 8 bases from V and 2 bases from J, with 16 bases in between. This CDR3 is CAIAGQNEPYEQYF. The CDR3 DNA sequence: TGTGCCATCGCGGGACAGAACGAACCCTACGAGCAGTACTTC.

In this sample, this clonotype turned up many times. J is TRBJ1-1 and V is TRBV3-1; D gene uncertain. In germline, CDR1 is LGHDT, CDR2 YNNKEL (reference sequence). The V end was cut by 4 bases, the J end by 1 base, with 13 bases between. The CDR3 runs to 15 residues. The CDR3 sequence: CASSRYTDGNTEAFF. The CDR3 DNA sequence: TGTGCCAGCAGCCGATACACGGACGGGAACACTGAAGCTTTCTTT.

This clonotype was recorded at least ten times. The chain employs TRBV12-3 or TRBV12-4 and TRBJ2-3, with no clear D. Trimming pared 3 bases from V and 2 bases from J, leaving 9 bases between. CDR3 length: 14 amino acids. CDR3 sequence: CASSFLGPTDTQYF. CDR3 sequence (DNA): TGTGCCAGCAGTTTCCTTGGACCCACAGATACGCAGTATTTT.